This entry concerns a single T cell receptor (beta chain). This clonotype turned up a few times. The antigen it recognizes is unknown. No qualities accompany the bases; no much larger clone lies one base away. Trimming takes 2 bases off V and 4 bases off J; junction bases not matched to a gene: 7. Taken from cysteine to phenylalanine, the CDR3 has 16 residues. CDR3 DNA only is kept here, 48 bases in frame from base 1. CDR1 and CDR2, looked up from the germline V gene, are SGHRS and YFSETQ. The data are from a study of post-analysis software for immune sequencing data (dated by TCRdb to between 2015 and 2017). General notes on the study: The recorded disease courses included relapsing-remitting, secondary progressive and progressive-relapsing multiple sclerosis, and some patients had no subtype annotation. The patient repertoires were set against around eleven previously published healthy control repertoires from donors whose ages ranged from about 6 to 25 years. A subset of samples was prepared in parallel using single-end sample barcoding, then pooled and co-amplified after Illumina adapter ligation.

Library preparation was by PCR. Sequencing used an Illumina HiSeq 2500. To reduce PCR and sequencing biases, unique molecular identifiers were incorporated into the TCR beta cDNA libraries. Approximately 500,000 cDNA molecules were obtained for every 1 to 10 million input T cells, so each molecule roughly corresponded to one T cell. The same protocol used for the earlier healthy control dataset was applied to prepare and sequence the patient libraries. Within a given batch, samples were prepared together, multiplexed and sequenced on the same HiSeq lane. The original pipeline was this. Raw barcoded reads were processed with MIGEC, discarding single-read molecular identifier groups before consensus assembly and CDR3 extraction. VDJtools was used for post-analysis of the clonotype tables, with diversity normalized by down-sampling every dataset to the smallest sample size. Repertoire overlap clustering matched CDR3 amino acid but not nucleotide sequences to correct batch-related cross-sample contamination. TCRdb handled the public reads itself, with Q25 trimming in fastp and clone calling in MiXCR, and kept productive beta chains. Each entry is one CDR3 protein sequence, shown with its most common DNA and genes. These V and J calls originate from TCRdb's pipeline instead of the authors' own analysis. For this sample there are 650,000 to 850,000 distinct CDR3 sequences; about 53% appear just once. 4.6% of the sample comes from the top ten.

What the work shows at the level of the full study, not this receptor alone: The control group was slightly older than the multiple sclerosis patient group. Strong co-clustering of samples prepared in the same batch was shown by direct clustering with F measure, prompting a batch-effect correction. Multiple sclerosis patients had significantly lower normalized Chao1 diversity than controls, a result that suggests substantial peripheral T-cell clonal expansion. Significantly higher frequencies in patients than in controls were found for about five TRBV segments, including TRBV5-6, TRBV5-1 and TRBV20-1.

To demonstrate the VDJtools post-analysis software, TCR beta repertoires were profiled from the peripheral blood of 13 young patients with multiple sclerosis. The multiple sclerosis patients were children and adolescents ranging in age from roughly 6 to 15 years. This clonotype was obtained from a girl between 10 and 17 years old with multiple sclerosis. Material: blood. Rearrangement joined TRBV5-1 to TRBJ2-1; the central 9 bases match TRBD2. The nucleotide sequence is given as TGCGCCAGCAGCTTCTTCCGGACTAGCGAATACAATGAGCAGTTCTTC. It translates as CASSFFRTSEYNEQFF. Extended through the reference TRBV5-1 and TRBJ2-1 proteins, this CDR3 yields the full variable domain: KAGVTQTPRYLIKTRGQQVTLSCSPISGHRSVSWYQQTPGQGLQFLFEYFSETQRNKGNFPGRFSGRQFSNSRSEMNVSTLELGDSALYLCASSFFRTSEYNEQFFGPGTRLTVL.